This T cell receptor beta chain was recorded in a study of cytotoxic CD8 clonotypes in ibrutinib-treated CLL. General study findings and limits: Clonality was higher at baseline than in age-matched healthy donors and tracked circulating CD8+ T-cell counts. Private clonotypes, not public ones, expanded at ibrutinib response.

Assay: immunoSEQ multiplex PCR; the TCRdb copy retains only in-frame clones and omits some. The repertoire holds 190,000 or so clones, about two thirds seen once, with under 15% in the top ten. The CDR3 sequence is 16 residues long. The trim removed 8 bases at V and 5 bases at J, leaving 14 bases unmatched. Germline values: CDR1 MNHEY, CDR2 SMNVEV (reference sequence). On this clone itself: Its antigen is currently unknown.

The origin of this receptor is a human donor with chronic lymphocytic leukemia. The sample consisted of PBMCs, taken after 24 months of ibrutinib treatment. The chain is built from TRBV27 and TRBJ2-7; 11 bases line up with TRBD1. This CDR3 reads CASLVPRDRGVDEQYF. The CDR3 nucleotides read TGTGCCAGCCTCGTACCTCGGGACAGGGGGGTTGACGAGCAGTACTTC.